A single sample is the source of the 29 T cell receptor beta chains below, sequenced in a study of graft-versus-host responses after intestinal transplantation. Assay: immunoSEQ multiplex PCR; the TCRdb copy retains only in-frame clones and omits some. The sample lists some 83,000 clones, 91% occurring once. Their antigens are not known. This sample comprised unstimulated CD4+ T cells sorted from spleen or lymph node cells, obtained before intestinal transplant. The receptors here all came from a human donor who received an intestinal transplant.

Concerning this clone itself: A read error may account for a junction end that differs from germline. The DNA of the CDR3 is TGTGCCAGCACCTTATCCCGGACAGCCGCCAATGAGCAGTTCTTC. Protein product: CASTLSRTAANEQFF. This chain uses TRBV11-3 with TRBJ2-1; a possible D gene is TRBD1 (6 bases). The germline V gene has CDR1 SGHNT and CDR2 YENEEA. This CDR3 is 15 amino acids long.

CDR3 in DNA: TGTGCCAGCAGTGAAGACAGACCGAATGAGCAGTTCTTC. Translated, it gives CASSEDRPNEQFF. This chain joins TRBV6-1 and TRBJ2-1; D not certain. The V end was cut by 1 base, the J end by 7 bases, with 8 bases between. From germline, CDR1 is MNHNS and CDR2 SASEGT. The CDR3 totals 13 residues.

The chain is built from TRBV18 and TRBJ1-4; 12 bases map to TRBD1. Germline CDR1 and CDR2: KGHSH and LQKENI. The CDR3 sequence is 17 residues long. V was pared by 2 bases and J by 7 bases, with 8 bases of the junction left unmatched. This chain's CDR3 is CASSPLGQGALVEKLFF. CDR3 DNA sequence: TGTGCCAGCTCACCATTGGGACAGGGGGCGCTTGTTGAAAAACTGTTTTTT. Full variable domain (rest looked up from reference TRBV18 and TRBJ1-4): NAGVMQNPRHLVRRRGQEARLRCSPMKGHSHVYWYRQLPEEGLKFMVYLQKENIIDESGMPKERFSAEFPKEGPSILRIQQVVRGDSAAYFCASSPLGQGALVEKLFFGSGTQLSVL.

The chain uses TRBV7-9 and TRBJ2-3; D is unresolved. The CDR3 has 12 residues. Deletions cut 5 bases from V and 6 bases from J, with 9 bases between. Germline values: CDR1 SEHNR, CDR2 FQNEAQ (reference sequence). CDR3 protein: CASSPSPDTQYF. The DNA for the CDR3 is TGTGCCAGCAGCCCCTCCCCGGATACGCAGTATTTT.

The V call is TRBV19, the J call TRBJ1-5; possibly TRBD1 for D (6 bases). CDR3 length equals 13 residues. The V end lost 6 bases, the J end lost 3 bases, and 9 bases lay between the germline ends. CDR1 and CDR2 from the germline V gene are LNHDA and SQIVND (reference sequence). CDR3 region: CASRDSLNQPQHF. DNA of the CDR3: TGTGCCAGTAGGGACAGCCTCAATCAGCCCCAGCATTTT.

J is TRBJ1-5 and V is TRBV5-6; the match to TRBD1 covers 7 bases. The CDR3 has 15 amino acids. Trimming took 3 bases from V and 0 from J; bases not matched to a gene: 3. Germline assignment: CDR1 SGHDT and CDR2 YYEEEE. The CDR3 sequence is CASSSQGVSNQPQHF. Written as DNA, the CDR3 is TGTGCCAGCAGCTCCCAGGGGGTTAGCAATCAGCCCCAGCATTTT.

The chain couples TRBV19 to TRBJ2-3; 9 nucleotides agree with TRBD2. The CDR3 is 17 residues long. Germline CDR1 is LNHDA and CDR2 is SQIVND (reference sequence). J lost 2 bases, V lost 3 bases, and 9 bases had no gene match. Written as DNA, the CDR3 is TGTGCCAGTAGTATTAGCGGGGGCGGCGGAACCACAGATACGCAGTATTTT. Translating gives CASSISGGGGTTDTQYF.

The V and J genes are TRBV19 and TRBJ1-2, with 8 bases identical to TRBD1. V gave up 2 bases and J gave up 7 bases; unmatched junction bases: 6. The CDR3 sequence is 14 residues long. In germline, CDR1 is LNHDA, CDR2 SQIVND (reference sequence). This CDR3 reads CASSIFQGAGGYTF. The CDR3, as DNA: TGTGCCAGTAGTATATTTCAGGGGGCGGGTGGCTACACCTTC.

V usage is TRBV5-6 and J usage is TRBJ1-2; D is ambiguous. The V gene's germline CDR1 is SGHDT and CDR2 YYEEEE. Trimming took 2 bases from V and 6 from J, leaving 14 bases between them. CDR3 length: 14 residues. CDR3 sequence reads: CASSFFPGNDGYTF. CDR3 nucleotide sequence: TGTGCCAGCAGCTTCTTTCCCGGGAACGATGGCTACACCTTC.

The V and J genes are TRBV2 and TRBJ1-2; 8 bases align to TRBD1. Germline V gene lookup returns CDR1 SNHLY and CDR2 FYNNEI. This CDR3 has 15 residues. V lost 0 bases to trimming and J lost 8 bases; unmatched junction nucleotides: 8. The CDR3 DNA reads as TGTGCCAGCAGTGAAGCCGCAACAGGGGGGGAAGGCTACACCTTC. It is translated as CASSEAATGGEGYTF.

This chain joins TRBV4-1 and TRBJ2-6; the match to TRBD1 covers 7 bases. The CDR3 is 20 amino acids. Germline assignment: CDR1 MGHRA and CDR2 YSYEKL. The junction had 16 bases not matched to a gene; V was cut back by 4 bases and J by 1 base. The CDR3 loop reads CASSRTEGTAQGSGANVLTF. The DNA of the CDR3 is TGCGCCAGCAGCCGGACTGAAGGGACAGCTCAGGGATCTGGGGCCAACGTCCTGACTTTC.

The CDR3 DNA reads TGCGCCAGCAGCTTAGGAGGATCTGGGGCCAACGTCCTGACTTTC. This sequence encodes CASSLGGSGANVLTF. The rearrangement joins TRBV5-1 to TRBJ2-6; a weak D match, TRBD2 (5 bases). CDR1 is SGHRS, CDR2 YFSETQ, per germline. The CDR3 runs to 15 residues. Deletions cut 2 bases from V and 1 base from J, with 7 bases between.

This clone has more than one count but fewer than ten. The J gene is TRBJ1-6, the V gene TRBV6-5; 8 bases agree with TRBD1. The germline V gene encodes CDR1 MNHEY and CDR2 SVGAGI. This CDR3 is 15 amino acids long. The V segment lost 1 base and the J segment 7 bases; nucleotides outside the gene matches: 3. The chain's CDR3 is CASSYYGTGNSPLHF. Written as DNA, the CDR3 is TGTGCCAGCAGTTACTACGGGACAGGAAATTCACCCCTCCACTTT.

The chain combines TRBV11-2 with TRBJ1-3, with D unclear. Germline V gives CDR1 SGHAT, CDR2 FQNNGV. V was clipped by 1 base and J by 0 bases, with 10 bases between them. CDR3 size: 16 residues. In DNA form, the CDR3 reads TGTGCCAGCAGCTTAGGTTTCACAGTCTCTGGAAACACCATATATTTT. This gives the protein CASSLGFTVSGNTIYF.

The V gene is TRBV2, the J gene TRBJ2-3; unclear D gene. V was shortened by 5 bases and J by 4 bases, with 10 bases between the two germline ends. This CDR3 contains 13 residues. CDR1 is SNHLY, CDR2 FYNNEI, per germline. CDR3 DNA: TGTGCCAGCAGTCGAGAAGAATCAGATACGCAGTATTTT. Translated, it gives CASSREESDTQYF. Drawing the rest from reference TRBV2 and TRBJ2-3, the complete variable domain is EPEVTQTPSHQVTQMGQEVILRCVPISNHLYFYWYRQILGQKVEFLVSFYNNEISEKSEIFDDQFSVERPDGSNFTLKIRSTKLEDSAMYFCASSREESDTQYFGPGTRLTVL.

V usage is TRBV6-5 and J usage is TRBJ2-7; the match to TRBD2 covers 10 bases. Unmatched junction bases numbered 2, after V lost 3 bases and J lost 0 bases. The CDR3 extends over 15 amino acids. The V gene's germline CDR1 is MNHEY and CDR2 SVGAGI. DNA of the CDR3: TGTGCCAGCAGTTATACTAGCGGGGTCTCCTACGAGCAGTACTTC. Amino acid sequence: CASSYTSGVSYEQYF.

This chain connects TRBV6-5 to TRBJ1-4; 9 bases are a match to TRBD1. V lost 4 bases, J lost 1 base, and 4 bases stayed unmatched. Per the germline V gene, CDR1 is MNHEY and CDR2 is SVGAGI. The CDR3 is 16 amino acids. DNA of the CDR3: TGTGCCAGCAGTTTCGGACAGGGGTTAACTAATGAAAAACTGTTTTTT. It translates to CASSFGQGLTNEKLFF.

The chain employs TRBV10-3 and TRBJ2-7; 9 bases map to TRBD2. CDR3 length equals 14 residues. Germline lookup yields CDR1 ENHRY and CDR2 SYGVKD. V trimming: 4 bases; J trimming: 4 bases; junction bases outside the gene matches: 5. The CDR3 region is CAISGQRGAYEQYF. The CDR3 region has the DNA TGTGCCATCAGTGGCCAGCGGGGGGCTTACGAGCAGTACTTC.

V is TRBV5-4 and J is TRBJ1-1, with D uncertain. V shed 1 base and J shed 5 bases, with 12 bases lying between them. Germline V CDR1 and CDR2: SGHNT, YYREEE (reference sequence). The CDR3 consists of 14 residues. The DNA of the CDR3 is TGTGCCAGCAGCTTGAGATCGGTCGATACTGAAGCTTTCTTT. Encoded protein: CASSLRSVDTEAFF.

The rearrangement links TRBV10-1 to TRBJ2-3, with D maybe TRBD1 (6 bases). Germline V gene data show CDR1 as WNHNN and CDR2 as SYGVQD (reference sequence). The CDR3 consists of 15 residues. Trimming pared 0 bases from V and 6 bases from J, leaving 13 bases between. The CDR3 loop is CASSESNRVGDTQYF. CDR3 DNA: TGCGCCAGCAGTGAGTCGAACAGGGTAGGGGATACGCAGTATTTT.

The chain joins TRBV10-2 to TRBJ2-5; TRBD1 might be the D (6 bases). Near its end, the DNA agrees better with TRBJ2-7, so the J call may be wrong. The CDR3 is 13 amino acids. Germline V CDR1 and CDR2: WSHSY, SAAADI. The DNA for the CDR3 is TGCGCCAGCAAGGGGGATGCACCCTACGAGCAGTACTTC. This sequence encodes CASKGDAPYEQYF.

The V call is TRBV10-1, the J call TRBJ1-2; tentatively, D is TRBD1 (6 bases). V lost 8 bases to trimming and J lost 4 bases, with 23 bases between them. CDR1 is WNHNN and CDR2 is SYGVQD in the germline V gene (reference sequence). This CDR3 spans 16 amino acids. For the CDR3, the DNA is TGCGCCAGCTCCGACACAGGGTTTGACGGTGGCTATGGCTACACCTTC. The encoded protein is CASSDTGFDGGYGYTF.

The chain joins TRBV7-2 to TRBJ2-2, with D perhaps TRBD2 (6 bases). CDR3 length equals 16 residues. CDR1 is SGHTA and CDR2 is FQGNSA in the germline V gene. Trimming removed 0 bases at V and 2 bases at J, with 10 bases between. The CDR3 sequence is CASSLAGGANTGELFF. CDR3 DNA sequence: TGTGCCAGCAGCTTAGCGGGCGGGGCCAACACCGGGGAGCTGTTTTTT.

The chain carries TRBV7-6 and TRBJ1-2, with D possibly TRBD1 on 5 matching bases. The CDR3 is 15 residues long. Germline V gives CDR1 SGHVS, CDR2 FNYEAQ. V was clipped by 3 bases and J by 0 bases, with 11 bases between them. CDR3 loop: CASSLGTQANYGYTF. CDR3 sequence (DNA): TGTGCCAGCAGCTTGGGGACTCAAGCTAACTATGGCTACACCTTC.

This rearrangement joins TRBV7-2 to TRBJ2-7; 8 positions agree with TRBD2. The germline V gene encodes CDR1 SGHTA and CDR2 FQGNSA. This CDR3 has 15 amino acids. V dropped 5 bases and J dropped 5; count of bases not matched to a gene: 11. The CDR3 DNA is TGTGCCAGCAGCCCCATCGCGGGGGGTGCCCACGAGCAGTACTTC. It encodes CASSPIAGGAHEQYF.

The CDR3 reads CASSIGGGIRNEQYF. The CDR3 nucleotides are TGTGCCAGTAGTATAGGAGGGGGAATAAGAAACGAGCAGTACTTC. The chain couples TRBV19 to TRBJ2-7; possibly TRBD1 for D (6 bases). The germline V gene has CDR1 LNHDA and CDR2 SQIVND (reference sequence). V dropped 1 base and J dropped 5 bases, with 15 bases sitting between them. The CDR3 has 15 residues. Combining the CDR3 with reference TRBV19 and TRBJ2-7 gives the whole variable domain DGGITQSPKYLFRKEGQNVTLSCEQNLNHDAMYWYRQDPGQGLRLIYYSQIVNDFQKGDIAEGYSVSREKKESFPLTVTSAQKNPTAFYLCASSIGGGIRNEQYFGPGTRLTVT.

The chain combines TRBV30 with TRBJ1-2; TRBD1 agrees at 9 bases. With 6 bases clipped from V and 3 bases from J, the junction kept 5 bases outside the gene matches. The CDR3 has 13 residues. The germline gives CDR1 GTSNPN, CDR2 SVGIG (reference sequence). CDR3 bases: TGTGCCTGTCCGGGACAGGGATACTATGGCTACACCTTC. Protein: CACPGQGYYGYTF.

This rearrangement joins TRBV9 to TRBJ2-1, with 15 bases that match TRBD2. From germline, CDR1 is SGDLS and CDR2 YYNGEE. V gave up 5 bases and J gave up 1 base; unmatched junction bases: 10. This CDR3 region has 19 residues. CDR3 residues: CASSSPGLAGGWSYNEQFF. The DNA of the CDR3 is TGTGCCAGCAGTTCTCCGGGACTAGCGGGGGGCTGGTCCTACAATGAGCAGTTCTTC.

The chain links TRBV7-9 to TRBJ1-2; the D gene is possibly TRBD1 (6 bases). Trimming removed 4 bases at V and 4 bases at J, with 13 bases between. CDR1 is SEHNR, CDR2 FQNEAQ, per germline (reference sequence). The CDR3 is 14 amino acids. The CDR3 reads CASSYPGQTYGYTF. The CDR3 coding sequence is TGTGCCAGCAGCTATCCAGGACAGACCTATGGCTACACCTTC.